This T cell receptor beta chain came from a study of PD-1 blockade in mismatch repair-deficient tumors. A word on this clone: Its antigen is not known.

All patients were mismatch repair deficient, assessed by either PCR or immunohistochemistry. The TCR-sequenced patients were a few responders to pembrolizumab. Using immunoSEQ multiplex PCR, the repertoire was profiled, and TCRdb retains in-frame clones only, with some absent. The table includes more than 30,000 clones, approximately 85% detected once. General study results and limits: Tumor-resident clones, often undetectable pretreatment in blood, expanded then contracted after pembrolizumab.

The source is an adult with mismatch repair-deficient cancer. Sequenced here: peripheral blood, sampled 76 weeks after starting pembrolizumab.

CDR3 protein: CASSLVVGAEQYF. As DNA, the CDR3 is TGTGCCAGCAGCTTAGTGGTTGGAGCCGAGCAGTACTTC. The V call is TRBV11-3, the J call TRBJ2-7, with D uncertain. Trimming removed 1 base from V and 6 bases from J, with 10 bases in between. The germline V gene has CDR1 SGHNT and CDR2 YENEEA. The CDR3 has 13 residues. Looking up the rest from reference TRBV11-3 and TRBJ2-7 gives the full variable domain: EAGVVQSPRYKIIEKKQPVAFWCNPISGHNTLYWYLQNLGQGPELLIRYENEEAVDDSQLPKDRFSAERLKGVDSTLKIQPAELGDSAVYLCASSLVVGAEQYFGPGTRLTVT.